The clone carrying this T cell receptor (beta chain) was observed many times. Its cognate antigen is unknown. Whole-study results and caveats: Tumor Treg TCRs overlapped most with tumor naive CD4+ cells. In terms of TCR gene usage, tumor memory CD4+ T cells clustered together with blood and lymph node memory CD4+ cells, as well as with lymph node naive CD4+ cells.

The CDR3 has 14 amino acids. The V and J ends lost 3 bases and 5 bases respectively, with 13 bases between them. Tregs were sorted as CD4+CD25+CD127-/low cells. Adaptor-ligated barcode primers were used to amplify TRBV12-4/TRBJ1-2 clonotypes. TCRdb recomputed calls from the multiplex PCR reads with MiXCR, one row per CDR3 protein. The data show about 900 distinct CDR3 sequences, 5.5% to 6.5% seen once. The genes are TRBV12-3 or TRBV12-4 and TRBJ1-2; D unresolved. This clonotype was obtained from a female donor with breast cancer. Sequenced sample: tumor-infiltrating Tregs sorted from the breast tumor. The chain's CDR3 is CASSFYRRAYGYTF. CDR3 sequence (DNA): TGTGCCAGCAGTTTCTACAGACGCGCGTATGGCTACACCTTC.